A single sample is the source of the 32 T cell receptor beta chains below, sequenced in a study of lymphopenia after photon versus proton radiotherapy. Method: immunoSEQ multiplex PCR; TCRdb's copy keeps in-frame clones and lacks some. In the table there are some 16,000 clones, 70% to 85% of which are singletons. Sequenced here: peripheral blood, sampled from a patient treated with proton-based radiotherapy. These TCRs come from a man aged 65 to 79 with pancreatic cancer.

This clone was recorded only once. V gene TRBV6-6 combines with J gene TRBJ2-7; 7 bases map to TRBD1. CDR3 length: 12 residues. Germline V gives CDR1 MNHNY, CDR2 SVGAGI (reference sequence). V dropped 7 bases and J dropped 6; count of bases not matched to a gene: 6. The CDR3 nucleotides are TGTGCCAGCAAGAGACAGGGTACCGAGCAGTACTTC. Encoded protein: CASKRQGTEQYF.

The rearrangement uses TRBV7-6 and TRBJ1-5, with no clear D. Germline lookup yields CDR1 SGHVS and CDR2 FNYEAQ. This CDR3 is 12 amino acids long. V was pared by 4 bases and J by 9 bases, with 10 bases between. This CDR3 is CASSSTAGPQHF. CDR3 DNA sequence: TGTGCCAGCAGCTCCACCGCGGGGCCCCAGCATTTT.

The chain employs TRBV5-1 and TRBJ2-7; 10 bases line up with TRBD2. Germline assignment: CDR1 SGHRS and CDR2 YFSETQ. V lost 4 bases and J lost 5; bases outside the gene matches: 12. The CDR3 loop spans 16 amino acids. The CDR3 region is CASSLGLAGESDEQYF. The CDR3 DNA sequence: TGCGCCAGCAGCCTCGGTCTAGCGGGAGAGAGCGACGAGCAGTACTTC.

The V gene is TRBV5-4, the J gene TRBJ1-2, with TRBD1 matching 8 bases. Trimming removed 4 bases from V and 5 bases from J; junction bases left unmatched: 13. Germline V gene data show CDR1 as SGHNT and CDR2 as YYREEE (reference sequence). The CDR3 is 16 amino acids. CDR3 region: CASSPRTGSFGYGYTF. The CDR3 nucleotides read TGTGCCAGCAGCCCGCGGACAGGGAGCTTCGGGTATGGCTACACCTTC.

The rearrangement links TRBV6-1 to TRBJ1-1, with 7 bases aligning to TRBD1. This CDR3 comprises 14 residues. Looked up from germline, CDR1 is MNHNS and CDR2 is SASEGT. The V gene end was trimmed by 4 bases and the J gene end by 6 bases; junction bases not matched to a gene: 8. CDR3 sequence reads: CASSGRTRGAEAFF. The CDR3 region has the DNA TGTGCCAGCAGTGGCCGGACCAGGGGGGCTGAAGCTTTCTTT.

The chain carries TRBV6-6 and TRBJ1-2; 7 nucleotides agree with TRBD1. The CDR3 totals 14 residues. Germline V CDR1 and CDR2: MNHNY, SVGAGI (reference sequence). After removal of 6 bases from V and 2 bases from J, the junction contained 6 bases not matched to a gene. The CDR3 DNA sequence: TGTGCCAGCAGAGCCGGGACAGTAAACTATGGCTACACCTTC. It is translated as CASRAGTVNYGYTF.

The V and J genes are TRBV27 and TRBJ1-3; possible D gene TRBD1, 6 bases. Germline CDR1 MNHEY, CDR2 SMNVEV (reference sequence). The CDR3 has 15 amino acids. V was trimmed by 3 bases and J by 5 bases, leaving 14 bases between them. The CDR3 coding sequence is TGTGCCAGCAGTTTGGGGAGGGGGGCGAGAAACACCATATATTTT. The encoded protein is CASSLGRGARNTIYF.

This clone has just one count. The V gene is TRBV18, the J gene TRBJ1-4, with unresolved D. Looked up from germline, CDR1 is KGHSH and CDR2 is LQKENI. This CDR3 contains 14 residues. Trimming took off 2 bases at V and 8 bases at J, with 12 bases between the two ends. DNA of the CDR3: TGTGCCAGCTCACCAGACACCCTGGGCGAAAAACTGTTTTTT. Translating gives CASSPDTLGEKLFF.

This chain connects TRBV2 to TRBJ1-1; possible D gene TRBD1, 5 bases. Per the germline V gene, CDR1 is SNHLY and CDR2 is FYNNEI. Trimming cost V 5 bases and J 1 base, with 11 bases left between them. This CDR3 spans 14 amino acids. CDR3 region: CASSHEGWNTEAFF. The CDR3 coding sequence is TGTGCCAGCAGTCACGAGGGGTGGAACACTGAAGCTTTCTTT.

V gene TRBV5-1 combines with J gene TRBJ2-3; 7 positions agree with TRBD1. The V and J ends lost 4 bases and 2 bases, in that order; junction bases with no gene match: 10. From germline, CDR1 is SGHRS and CDR2 YFSETQ. This CDR3 is 16 amino acids long. The CDR3 DNA is TGCGCCAGCAGCCCGGCAGGGGGAAAGGCCACAGATACGCAGTATTTT. Its translation: CASSPAGGKATDTQYF.

This clone was detected only a few times. The J gene is TRBJ1-1, the V gene TRBV29-1; no reliable D call. The germline V gene has CDR1 SQVTM and CDR2 ANQGSEA. The CDR3 runs to 11 residues. V was clipped by 2 bases and J by 4 bases, with 5 bases between them. The chain's CDR3 is CSVEKGTEAFF. CDR3 bases: TGCAGCGTTGAAAAGGGCACTGAAGCTTTCTTT.

The chain has TRBV5-1 and TRBJ2-1, with unresolved D. The germline CDR1 and CDR2 sequences are SGHRS and YFSETQ. The V end was cut by 4 bases, the J end by 2 bases, with 16 bases between. This CDR3 region has 16 residues. CDR3 region: CASSRERLAPYNEQFF. CDR3 nucleotides: TGCGCCAGCAGCCGAGAGCGACTGGCGCCCTACAATGAGCAGTTCTTC.

The chain links TRBV18 to TRBJ1-1; D not resolved. Deletions cut 3 bases from V and 1 base from J, with 9 bases between. The CDR3 is 14 residues long. Germline CDR1 and CDR2: KGHSH and LQKENI. The CDR3, as DNA: TGTGCCAGCTCACCCATTTCTCCGAACACTGAAGCTTTCTTT. It specifies CASSPISPNTEAFF.

This clone was found once. The J gene is TRBJ1-1, the V gene TRBV18; no clear D. With 6 bases removed from V and 4 bases from J, the gap between germline ends came to 15 bases. Germline lookup yields CDR1 KGHSH and CDR2 LQKENI. The CDR3 length is 14 residues. The CDR3 nucleotides are TGTGCCAGCTCCCCAAACACTCAGGTCACTGAAGCTTTCTTT. Its protein is CASSPNTQVTEAFF.

The chain employs TRBV6-1 and TRBJ1-5; 12 bases are a match to TRBD1. CDR1 is MNHNS and CDR2 is SASEGT in the germline V gene. With 11 bases clipped from V and 6 bases from J, the junction kept 5 bases outside the gene matches. CDR3 length: 13 residues. DNA for the CDR3: TGTGCCCATGGGACAGGGGGCTTTCAGCCCCAGCATTTT. It is translated as CAHGTGGFQPQHF.

The chain has TRBV21-1 and TRBJ1-5; TRBD1 reflects the table's D call only, with no check against the DNA. TRBV21-1 is annotated as a pseudogene. The CDR3 is made up of 19 amino acids. The CDR3 sequence is CASSKARTGLRYGNQPQHF. CDR3 nucleotides: TGTGCCAGCAGCAAAGCAAGGACAGGCCTCAGATACGGAAATCAGCCCCAGCATTTT.

The J gene is TRBJ1-3, the V gene TRBV2, with D perhaps matching TRBD1 (6 bases). V lost 4 bases and J lost 3, with 16 bases in between. From germline, CDR1 is SNHLY and CDR2 FYNNEI. There are 16 residues in the CDR3. DNA of the CDR3: TGTGCCAGCAGTGTAGCCCCCGCAGGGGTTGGAAACACCATATATTTT. Its protein product is CASSVAPAGVGNTIYF.

The CDR3 DNA sequence: TGCGCCAGCAGCTTCCGGGACAGGGGATTGGGGGCTTTCTTT. It specifies CASSFRDRGLGAFF. The chain joins TRBV5-1 to TRBJ1-1; TRBD1 aligns across 10 bases. CDR3 size: 14 residues. With 2 bases clipped from V and 11 bases from J, the junction kept 9 bases outside the gene matches. CDR1 SGHRS and CDR2 YFSETQ come from the germline V gene.

This rearrangement joins TRBV7-9 to TRBJ2-2, with 8 bases fitting TRBD2. Germline CDR1 SEHNR, CDR2 FQNEAQ (reference sequence). The V segment lost 1 base and the J segment 4 bases; nucleotides outside the gene matches: 8. The CDR3 sequence is 17 residues long. The CDR3 is CASSLDVAGGITGELFF. CDR3 nucleotides: TGTGCCAGCAGCTTAGATGTGGCGGGGGGAATCACCGGGGAGCTGTTTTTT.

The V gene is TRBV5-1, the J gene TRBJ2-1; TRBD2 agrees at 8 bases. V lost 0 bases and J lost 0; bases outside the gene matches: 11. CDR3 length: 19 amino acids. Germline-derived CDR1 and CDR2 are SGHRS and YFSETQ. Here the CDR3 reads CASSLGEKVAGTSYNEQFF. CDR3 DNA sequence: TGCGCCAGCAGCTTGGGGGAGAAGGTAGCGGGAACCTCCTACAATGAGCAGTTCTTC.

The chain carries TRBV7-6 and TRBJ2-5, with TRBD1 matching 10 bases. V lost 3 bases and J lost 11; bases outside the gene matches: 12. CDR1 SGHVS and CDR2 FNYEAQ come from the germline V gene. The CDR3 runs to 15 residues. CDR3 coding DNA: TGTGCCAGCAGCTTCCGGGACAGGGGAGTTTATGAGCAGTACTTC. Amino acid sequence: CASSFRDRGVYEQYF.

This clone was detected once. The chain carries TRBV6-1 and TRBJ1-3; the D is unclear. CDR1 and CDR2 from the germline V gene are MNHNS and SASEGT. CDR3 length equals 12 residues. Trimming pared 8 bases from V and 0 bases from J, leaving 5 bases between. Here the CDR3 DNA reads TGTGCCAGCCACAGCTCTGGAAACACCATATATTTT. Residues: CASHSSGNTIYF.

This chain joins TRBV10-1 and TRBJ2-3, with TRBD2 matching 11 bases. The germline V gene has CDR1 WNHNN and CDR2 SYGVQD (reference sequence). Trimming cost V 0 bases and J 3 bases; bases outside gene matches: 5. The CDR3 extends over 17 amino acids. The CDR3 loop reads CASSESGTSGSTDTQYF. DNA of the CDR3: TGCGCCAGCAGTGAGTCAGGAACTAGCGGGAGTACAGATACGCAGTATTTT.

This clone was seen only once. The rearrangement joins TRBV4-1 to TRBJ2-2, with 12 bases that match TRBD2. Losses at the gene ends were 4 bases for V and 0 bases for J; bases not matched to a gene: 6. The V gene's germline CDR1 is MGHRA and CDR2 YSYEKL. The CDR3 has 18 amino acids. For the CDR3, the DNA is TGCGCCAGCAGCCGGGACAGGACTAGCGGGACGAACACCGGGGAGCTGTTTTTT. Translated, it gives CASSRDRTSGTNTGELFF.

The gene calls are TRBV5-1 and TRBJ2-5, with 7 bases fitting TRBD2. The J call may be faulty, since TRBJ2-7 better matches the DNA end. Germline V CDR1 and CDR2: SGHRS, YFSETQ. CDR3 length: 13 residues. The CDR3 bases are TGCGCCAGCAGACGGGCGGGAGAGCGCGAGCAGTACTTC. Translated, it gives CASRRAGEREQYF.

The chain combines TRBV2 with TRBJ1-4; the D is unclear. From germline, CDR1 is SNHLY and CDR2 FYNNEI. V was pared by 7 bases and J by 0 bases, with 6 bases between. The CDR3 length is 13 residues. CDR3 region: CASNFATNEKLFF. The CDR3 nucleotides read TGTGCCAGCAATTTTGCAACTAATGAAAAACTGTTTTTT.

The chain uses TRBV23-1 and TRBJ2-5; maybe TRBD1 (6 bases). TRBV23-1 is an ORF; its function is uncertain. The CDR3 runs to 17 residues. V lost 2 bases to trimming and J lost 0 bases, with 16 bases between them. CDR3 sequence reads: CASSQHYDRRYQETQYF. The CDR3, as DNA: TGCGCCAGCAGTCAACATTACGACAGGCGGTACCAAGAGACCCAGTACTTC.

The chain carries TRBV5-1 and TRBJ2-5; 8 nucleotides align to TRBD1. CDR3 size: 15 residues. The V and J ends lost 3 bases and 5 bases, in that order; junction bases with no gene match: 9. Germline V CDR1 and CDR2: SGHRS, YFSETQ. The CDR3 DNA sequence: TGCGCCAGCAGCTCGAGGACAGGGCCGGAGGAGACCCAGTACTTC. This codes for CASSSRTGPEETQYF. The full variable domain, rest sourced from reference TRBV5-1 and TRBJ2-5, is KAGVTQTPRYLIKTRGQQVTLSCSPISGHRSVSWYQQTPGQGLQFLFEYFSETQRNKGNFPGRFSGRQFSNSRSEMNVSTLELGDSALYLCASSSRTGPEETQYFGPGTRLLVL.

The rearrangement joins TRBV19 to TRBJ1-5; D not resolved. V dropped 8 bases and J dropped 0 bases, with 17 bases sitting between them. The V gene's germline CDR1 is LNHDA and CDR2 SQIVND (reference sequence). This CDR3 comprises 16 residues. The CDR3: CASRSPYGLSNQPQHF. The CDR3, as DNA: TGTGCCAGTCGGTCCCCGTATGGCCTTAGCAATCAGCCCCAGCATTTT.

The chain couples TRBV9 to TRBJ2-1; perhaps TRBD2 as D (6 bases). The CDR3 consists of 16 residues. Germline lookup yields CDR1 SGDLS and CDR2 YYNGEE. The ends were cut back, 0 bases at V and 0 bases at J, with 10 bases in the middle. The CDR3 protein is CASSVVGRGSYNEQFF. CDR3 DNA sequence: TGTGCCAGCAGCGTAGTGGGGCGGGGCTCCTACAATGAGCAGTTCTTC.

The sample holds one count of this clone. The chain links TRBV7-3 to TRBJ1-1; D possibly corresponds to TRBD1 (5 bases). The ends were cut back, 0 bases at V and 5 bases at J, with 10 bases in the middle. Germline loops: CDR1 SGHTA, CDR2 FQGTGA. The CDR3 has 14 residues. CDR3 sequence (DNA): TGTGCCAGCAGCTTAACCGCCAGGGAGACTGAAGCTTTCTTT. Translated, it gives CASSLTARETEAFF. The full variable domain, completed using reference TRBV7-3 and TRBJ1-1, is GAGVSQTPSNKVTEKGKYVELRCDPISGHTALYWYRQSLGQGPEFLIYFQGTGAADDSGLPNDRFFAVRPEGSVSTLKIQRTERGDSAVYLCASSLTARETEAFFGQGTRLTVV.

This chain joins TRBV25-1 and TRBJ1-4; tentatively, D is TRBD1 (5 bases). The CDR3 has 14 amino acids. V was pared by 1 base and J by 8 bases, with 11 bases between. Germline V CDR1 and CDR2: MGHDK, SYGVNS. The CDR3 loop is CASSELGDREKLFF. CDR3 DNA: TGTGCCAGCAGTGAATTAGGGGATCGGGAAAAACTGTTTTTT.